One sample yielded the 19 T cell receptor beta chains listed below, sequenced in a study of blood T cell repertoires in COVID-19. Here immunoSEQ multiplex PCR was the method, and the copy in TCRdb shows in-frame clones only, minus some. This repertoire shows about 150,000 clones, approximately 78% found once; its top ten account for about 16%. The specimen sequenced was peripheral blood. The source is a human donor with acute or convalescent COVID-19. The donor label of this sample is uncertain.

V gene TRBV6-6 combines with J gene TRBJ1-5; D is uncertain. The V gene lost 4 bases and the J gene lost 7 bases, with 17 bases spanning the gap. Germline V CDR1 and CDR2: MNHNY, SVGAGI (reference sequence). This CDR3 comprises 15 residues. CDR3: CASSSLSSSGQPQHF. The DNA of the CDR3 is TGTGCCAGCAGTTCTCTTTCGAGTTCGGGGCAGCCCCAGCATTTT.

V gene TRBV5-1 combines with J gene TRBJ2-1; 8 nucleotides line up with TRBD2. V lost 6 bases, J lost 3 bases, and 8 bases stayed unmatched. Germline V gives CDR1 SGHRS, CDR2 YFSETQ. The CDR3 sequence is 15 residues long. The CDR3 sequence is CASTLSGAVYNEQFF. CDR3 nucleotide sequence: TGCGCCAGCACCCTTAGCGGGGCAGTCTACAATGAGCAGTTCTTC.

This clone was seen a single time. This rearrangement joins TRBV5-1 to TRBJ1-2; 7 bases fit TRBD1. Trimming at V came to 2 bases and at J to 2 bases, leaving 6 bases not matched to a gene. The CDR3 covers 15 residues. Germline lookup yields CDR1 SGHRS and CDR2 YFSETQ. The CDR3 protein is CASSFVPDRNYGYTF. The CDR3, as DNA: TGCGCCAGCAGCTTTGTGCCGGACAGGAACTATGGCTACACCTTC.

The gene calls are TRBV7-9 and TRBJ1-6, with 7 nucleotides matching TRBD1. The germline V gene encodes CDR1 SEHNR and CDR2 FQNEAQ (reference sequence). The length of the CDR3 is 14 residues. The junction had 11 bases not matched to a gene; V was cut back by 8 bases and J by 10 bases. CDR3 amino acids: CASDVTGSGSPLHF. The CDR3 coding sequence is TGTGCCAGCGACGTGACAGGGTCGGGATCACCCCTCCACTTT.

The chain joins TRBV5-6 to TRBJ2-3; a possible D gene is TRBD2 (7 bases). Per germline, CDR1 SGHDT and CDR2 YYEEEE. The CDR3 sequence is 14 residues long. Trimming took off 9 bases at V and 4 bases at J, with 18 bases between the two ends. In nucleotides, the CDR3 is TGTGCCACCGGGGGGCTCCGCCTCTCAGATACGCAGTATTTT. This encodes CATGGLRLSDTQYF.

The CDR3 loop is CASSYERGFEYTQYF. CDR3 DNA sequence: TGTGCCAGCAGTTATGAGCGGGGTTTTGAATATACGCAGTATTTT. This sequence joins TRBV6-5 and TRBJ2-3, with 7 bases fitting TRBD2. The CDR3 has 15 residues. Germline CDR1 MNHEY, CDR2 SVGAGI. V lost 3 bases, J lost 7 bases, and 10 bases stayed unmatched.

This rearrangement joins TRBV30 to TRBJ1-3; D remains unclear. V was pared by 3 bases and J by 2 bases, with 5 bases between. CDR3 length: 12 residues. CDR1 and CDR2 (germline): GTSNPN, SVGIG (reference sequence). The CDR3, as DNA: TGTGCCTGGAGCGGGGCTGGAAACACCATATATTTT. It translates to CAWSGAGNTIYF.

J is TRBJ2-7 and V is TRBV2, with 9 bases fitting TRBD1. CDR1 is SNHLY, CDR2 FYNNEI, per germline. The V segment lost 5 bases and the J segment 3 bases; nucleotides outside the gene matches: 5. The CDR3 spans 14 residues. The DNA for the CDR3 is TGTGCCAGCAGTAAGGGGGGACAGGGCTACGAGCAGTACTTC. This translates into CASSKGGQGYEQYF.

The J gene is TRBJ1-2, the V gene TRBV5-1; D is unclear. The CDR3 covers 14 residues. CDR1 is SGHRS, CDR2 YFSETQ, per germline. V was shortened by 0 bases and J by 4 bases, with 10 bases between the two germline ends. The CDR3 loop is CASSLDSRGYGYTF. CDR3 nucleotide sequence: TGCGCCAGCAGCTTGGACAGCCGGGGCTATGGCTACACCTTC.

The chain links TRBV5-1 to TRBJ1-2, with a tentative D call TRBD1 (6 bases). This CDR3 contains 13 residues. The V gene lost 4 bases and the J gene lost 2 bases, with 9 bases spanning the gap. Germline-derived CDR1 and CDR2 are SGHRS and YFSETQ. Written as DNA, the CDR3 is TGCGCCAGCAGCCTACAGGGAAACTATGGCTACACCTTC. Translated, it gives CASSLQGNYGYTF.

The CDR3 loop reads CASRPTQGSTSPLHF. CDR3 DNA sequence: TGTGCCAGCAGGCCAACACAGGGGTCAACTTCACCCCTCCACTTT. This chain joins TRBV7-9 and TRBJ1-6, with 7 positions matching TRBD1. The CDR3 is 15 residues long. Trimming took 6 bases from V and 9 from J; bases not matched to a gene: 11. CDR1 is SEHNR and CDR2 is FQNEAQ in the germline V gene (reference sequence).

The chain joins TRBV5-8 to TRBJ2-1; D unclear. The CDR3 has 11 amino acids. V gave up 4 bases and J gave up 7 bases, with 6 bases separating them. The germline V gene has CDR1 SGHTS and CDR2 YDEGEE. CDR3 coding DNA: TGTGCCAGCAGCCGGTGGAATGAGCAGTTCTTC. It translates to CASSRWNEQFF.

In nucleotides, the CDR3 is TGTGCCAGCAGCTTAGATCCGGGAAGCTATGGCTACACCTTC. This sequence encodes CASSLDPGSYGYTF. V usage is TRBV11-2 and J usage is TRBJ1-2, with D uncertain. Per the germline V gene, CDR1 is SGHAT and CDR2 is FQNNGV. V was shortened by 0 bases and J by 4 bases, with 9 bases between the two germline ends. The length of the CDR3 is 14 residues.

Only a few counts were recorded for this clone. This chain connects TRBV4-2 to TRBJ1-4; D remains unclear. The CDR3 has 16 residues. CDR1 is LGHNA, CDR2 YNFKEQ, per germline. Between the trimmed V and J ends, which lost 4 bases and 7 bases, there was a span of 19 bases. In nucleotides, the CDR3 is TGTGCCAGCAGCCCCGAATCCCCGGGAAGAGGTGAAAAACTGTTTTTT. This encodes CASSPESPGRGEKLFF.

The V gene is TRBV9, the J gene TRBJ2-1; 14 nucleotides agree with TRBD2. The V gene end was trimmed by 3 bases and the J gene end by 3 bases; junction bases not matched to a gene: 2. The CDR3 covers 16 residues. Germline V gives CDR1 SGDLS, CDR2 YYNGEE. CDR3 region: CASSAGTSGSYNEQFF. CDR3 in DNA: TGTGCCAGCAGCGCCGGGACTAGCGGGAGCTACAATGAGCAGTTCTTC.

The table lists this clone with a count of one. The rearrangement links TRBV13 to TRBJ1-6, with TRBD1 matching over 7 bases. Looked up from germline, CDR1 is PRHDT and CDR2 is FYEKMQ (reference sequence). The V segment lost 2 bases and the J segment 7 bases; nucleotides outside the gene matches: 8. The CDR3 has 16 amino acids. The CDR3 region is CASSLRTGAGNSPLHF. The CDR3 DNA is TGTGCCAGCAGCTTACGAACAGGGGCGGGGAATTCACCCCTCCACTTT.

The rearrangement links TRBV10-3 to TRBJ1-2, with D perhaps matching TRBD1 (5 bases). This CDR3 has 14 amino acids. Per the germline V gene, CDR1 is ENHRY and CDR2 is SYGVKD. V gave up 0 bases and J gave up 4 bases, with 9 bases separating them. CDR3 sequence: CAISESSGIYGYTF. As DNA, the CDR3 is TGTGCCATCAGTGAGTCTTCAGGGATCTATGGCTACACCTTC.

The chain combines TRBV3-1 (or the pseudogene TRBV3-2) with TRBJ1-2; weak D call: TRBD1 (6 bases). CDR1 is LGHDT and CDR2 is YNNKEL in the germline V gene (reference sequence). The ends were cut back, 4 bases at V and 2 bases at J, with 11 bases in the middle. This CDR3 region has 14 residues. This CDR3 reads CASSRGQLNYGYTF. CDR3 DNA sequence: TGTGCCAGCAGCCGAGGACAGCTAAACTATGGCTACACCTTC.

The V and J genes are TRBV3-1 (or the pseudogene TRBV3-2) and TRBJ1-1, with TRBD1 matching over 10 bases. V gave up 4 bases and J gave up 5 bases; unmatched junction bases: 4. The V gene's germline CDR1 is LGHDT and CDR2 YNNKEL (reference sequence). This CDR3 is 14 amino acids long. CDR3 sequence: CASSPQDRGTEAFF. As DNA, the CDR3 is TGTGCCAGCAGCCCCCAGGACAGGGGGACTGAAGCTTTCTTT.